The sequence of this T cell receptor (beta chain) was determined in a study of blood T cells in healthy people across ages. This clonotype turned up a few times. The germline V gene encodes CDR1 SQVTM and CDR2 ANQGSEA. The V segment lost 5 bases and the J segment 2 bases; nucleotides outside the gene matches: 5. The CDR3 spans 15 residues. Alongside a J-beta primer mix, a sample-barcoded 5' primer served in a second PCR lasting roughly 7 to 12 cycles. TCRdb passed the 5' RACE reads through MiXCR, listing each CDR3 protein once. Of nearly 800,000 distinct CDR3 sequences listed, roughly 25% are singletons. These same records also appear under a second study, on T cells of mothers and their children.

Sequencing was carried out using blood. This sequence originates from a boy aged 5 to 17 in good health. V usage is TRBV29-1 and J usage is TRBJ2-3, with TRBD2 matching 12 bases. The CDR3 sequence is CSVSGLAGDTDTQYF. CDR3 nucleotide sequence: TGCAGCGTTTCGGGACTAGCGGGCGACACAGATACGCAGTATTTT.